This TCR beta chain was recovered during a study of shared clonotypes between healthy human individuals. CD45RO-negative CD8 cells positively selected for CCR7 made up the naive population, which excluded terminally differentiated effector memory CD45RA+ cells. Sequencing was performed with immunoSEQ multiplex PCR; in TCRdb, only in-frame clones are kept and a portion is missing. The sample holds about 2.1 million clones, about 94% seen once. Trimming took 4 bases from V and 1 from J, leaving 14 bases between them. Germline CDR1 reads SGHDT; CDR2 reads YYEEEE. The CDR3 has 15 residues. V usage is TRBV5-6 and J usage is TRBJ2-5; possibly TRBD1 or TRBD2 for D (5 bases each). This sequence originates from a young man in good health. Some clones in this sample may be carry-over from other donors' samples. Specimen: naive CD8+ T cells from PBMCs. The CDR3 nucleotides are TGTGCCAGCAGCCCCGGGGCGTCTTTCCAAGAGACCCAGTACTTC. It translates to CASSPGASFQETQYF.